The T cell receptor (beta chain) described here comes from a study of T cells after yellow fever vaccination. Study-wide points: Bulk-population clonotypes that are abundant could appear as contaminants in FACS-sorted repertoires. Most primary-vaccination clones reappeared after the booster (approximately 95% CD4, approximately 88% CD8).

V lost 6 bases, J lost 5 bases, and 7 bases stayed unmatched. Germline V CDR1 and CDR2: MNHEY, SMNVEV (reference sequence). CDR3 length: 14 residues. For TCR, cDNA came from 5'RACE template switching, which added a universal primer site and UMIs. TCRdb fed the 5' RACE reads into MiXCR, producing one record per CDR3 protein. The table includes 50,000 or so distinct CDR3 sequences, 6.5% to 8% detected once. In this sample, this clonotype turned up a few times. This chain connects TRBV27 to TRBJ2-1; 7 nucleotides align to TRBD1. This receptor was obtained from a young man who received the YFV17D yellow fever vaccine. The source was CD8+ T cells not binding an NS4B(214-222) dextramer, sorted from PBMCs, collected approximately 47 days after the first yellow fever vaccination. The CDR3 DNA reads as TGTGCCAGCAGCCTAACAGGGGTGCACAATGAGCAGTTCTTC. This translates into CASSLTGVHNEQFF.